Included here is one T cell receptor beta chain sequence, with context. What it binds is not known. The data originate from a study of tumor and adjacent non-tumor tissue in lung cancer. General study results and limits: Tumor TCR diversity, when higher, was linked to shorter survival. Compared with tumor, normal lung showed significantly lower TCR diversity. In normal lung, the top 100 clones were significantly more dominant than in tumor.

The CDR3 consists of 18 residues. Unmatched junction bases numbered 12, after V lost 4 bases and J lost 3 bases. No cell sorting was done before RNA was extracted from the tissue. Three rounds of nested PCR, following a modified ARM-PCR protocol, produced the TCRbeta library. MiXCR, run by TCRdb on the multiplex PCR reads, gives a single entry per CDR3 protein. The sample has about 200,000 distinct CDR3 sequences; 71% are singletons. This TCR came from a man aged 55 to 70 with non-small cell lung cancer. The J gene is TRBJ2-3, the V gene TRBV12-3 or TRBV12-4; TRBD2 aligns across 11 bases. Input material: lung tumor tissue. The CDR3 loop is CASSSGISGRGPTDTQYF. The CDR3, as DNA: TGTGCCAGCAGTTCCGGGATTAGCGGGAGGGGGCCTACAGATACGCAGTATTTT.